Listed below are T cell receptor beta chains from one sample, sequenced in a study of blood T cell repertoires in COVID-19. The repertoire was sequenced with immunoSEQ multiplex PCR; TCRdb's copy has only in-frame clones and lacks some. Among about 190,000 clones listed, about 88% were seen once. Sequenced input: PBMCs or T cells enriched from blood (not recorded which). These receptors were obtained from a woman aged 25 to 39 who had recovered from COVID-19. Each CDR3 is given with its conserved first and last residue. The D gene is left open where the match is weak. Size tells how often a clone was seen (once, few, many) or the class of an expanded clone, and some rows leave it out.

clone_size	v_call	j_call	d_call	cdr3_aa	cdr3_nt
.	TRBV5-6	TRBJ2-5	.	CASSLRVESGTQYF	TGTGCCAGCAGCTTGCGGGTTGAGTCGGGGACCCAGTACTTC
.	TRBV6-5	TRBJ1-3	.	CASSLNGVSSGNTIYF	TGTGCCAGCAGTTTAAACGGGGTTAGCTCTGGAAACACCATATATTTT
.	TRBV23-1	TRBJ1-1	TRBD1	CASSPKDRATEAFF	TGCGCCAGCAGTCCCAAGGACAGGGCCACTGAAGCTTTCTTT
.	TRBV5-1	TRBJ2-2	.	CASSLDRPTGELFF	TGCGCCAGCAGCTTGGACAGACCAACCGGGGAGCTGTTTTTT
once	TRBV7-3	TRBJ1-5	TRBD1	CASSFMDHDRASHQPQHF	TGTGCCAGCAGCTTTATGGACCATGACAGGGCTTCTCATCAGCCCCAGCATTTT
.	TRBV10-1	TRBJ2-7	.	CASSEGRRQGEQYF	TGCGCCAGCAGTGAAGGTCGTAGGCAGGGCGAGCAGTACTTC
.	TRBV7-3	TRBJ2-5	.	CASSQASGTQYF	TGTGCCAGCAGCCAGGCCTCTGGGACCCAGTACTTC
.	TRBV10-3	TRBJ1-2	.	CAIMPGGNYGYTF	TGTGCCATCATGCCGGGGGGCAACTATGGCTACACCTTC
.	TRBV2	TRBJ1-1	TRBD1	CAIYRGNTEAFF	TGTGCCATATACAGGGGGAACACTGAAGCTTTCTTT
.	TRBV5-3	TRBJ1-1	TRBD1	CARSNGQEANTEAFF	TGTGCCAGAAGCAACGGACAGGAAGCGAACACTGAAGCTTTCTTT
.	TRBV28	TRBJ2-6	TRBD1	CASSSGTAKSGANVLTF	TGTGCCAGCAGTTCCGGGACAGCCAAATCTGGGGCCAACGTCCTGACTTTC
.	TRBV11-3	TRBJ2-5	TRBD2	CASSASGVGTQYF	TGTGCCAGCAGCGCCAGCGGGGTCGGGACCCAGTACTTC
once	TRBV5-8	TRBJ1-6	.	CASSPREKSPNSPLHF	TGTGCCAGCAGCCCTAGGGAGAAATCCCCCAATTCACCCCTCCACTTT
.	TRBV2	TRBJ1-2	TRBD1	CASRYRGNYGYTF	TGTGCCAGCAGGTACAGGGGCAACTATGGCTACACCTTC
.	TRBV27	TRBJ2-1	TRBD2	CASSLNIPGGLQNEQFF	TGTGCCAGCAGTTTAAATATCCCGGGGGGGCTCCAGAATGAGCAGTTCTTC
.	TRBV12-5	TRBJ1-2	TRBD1	CASGPGQNYGYTF	TGTGCTAGTGGGCCGGGACAGAACTATGGCTACACCTTC
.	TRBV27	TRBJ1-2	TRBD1	CASSPTGGGDGYTF	TGTGCCAGCAGCCCGACAGGGGGTGGAGATGGCTACACCTTC
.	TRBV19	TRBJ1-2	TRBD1	CASRSDRGPPGAYGYTF	TGTGCCAGTAGATCCGACAGGGGCCCACCAGGAGCCTATGGCTACACCTTC
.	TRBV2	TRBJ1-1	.	CASGTTNTEAFF	TGTGCCAGCGGGACAACGAACACTGAAGCTTTCTTT
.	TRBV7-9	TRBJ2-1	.	CASSLDPYNEQFF	TGTGCCAGCAGCTTAGACCCCTATAATGAGCAGTTCTTC
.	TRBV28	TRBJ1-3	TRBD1	CASSGQGRMDTIYF	TGTGCCAGCAGCGGACAGGGGAGGATGGACACCATATATTTT
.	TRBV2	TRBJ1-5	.	CASTPQGNNQPQHF	TGTGCCAGCACTCCCCAGGGGAACAATCAGCCCCAGCATTTT
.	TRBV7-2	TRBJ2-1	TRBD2	CASSLAAGVSYNEQFF	TGTGCCAGCAGCTTAGCGGCGGGAGTCTCCTACAATGAGCAGTTCTTC
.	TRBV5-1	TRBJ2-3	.	CASSLSGGSDTQYF	TGCGCCAGCAGCTTGTCGGGGGGCTCAGATACGCAGTATTTT
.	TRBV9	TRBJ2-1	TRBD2	CASSVGPGLAFDEQFF	TGTGCCAGCAGCGTAGGTCCCGGACTAGCTTTCGATGAGCAGTTCTTC
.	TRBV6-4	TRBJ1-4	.	CASSPGSTPEKLFF	TGTGCCAGCAGCCCCGGGTCTACCCCTGAAAAACTGTTTTTT
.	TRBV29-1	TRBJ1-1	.	CSVAQTWVNTEAFF	TGCAGCGTTGCCCAGACATGGGTGAACACTGAAGCTTTCTTT
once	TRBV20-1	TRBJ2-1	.	CSASIASSYNEQFF	TGCAGTGCTAGTATAGCCAGCTCCTACAATGAGCAGTTCTTC
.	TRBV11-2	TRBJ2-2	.	CASSPSTNRAGELFF	TGTGCCAGCAGCCCTAGCACCAACAGGGCCGGGGAGCTGTTTTTT
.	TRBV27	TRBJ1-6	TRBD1	CASSFLTGTGGNSPLHF	TGTGCCAGCAGTTTCCTAACCGGGACAGGGGGTAATTCACCCCTCCACTTT
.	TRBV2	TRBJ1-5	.	CASSEQGSQPQHF	TGTGCCAGCAGTGAGCAGGGATCGCAGCCCCAGCATTTT
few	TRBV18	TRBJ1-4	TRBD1	CASSLQGITNEKLFF	TGTGCCAGCTCTCTACAGGGGATCACTAATGAAAAACTGTTTTTT
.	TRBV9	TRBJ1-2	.	CASSPGTLDGYTF	TGTGCCAGCAGCCCCGGGACATTGGATGGCTACACCTTC
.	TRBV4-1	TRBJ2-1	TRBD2	CASSQDYFTGGWNEQFF	TGCGCCAGCAGCCAAGATTATTTCACGGGGGGGTGGAATGAGCAGTTCTTC
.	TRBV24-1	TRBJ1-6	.	CATSDLDTGRAKCSGSPLHF	TGTGCCACCAGTGATTTAGATACGGGCAGGGCAAAGTGTTCTGGGTCACCCCTCCACTTT
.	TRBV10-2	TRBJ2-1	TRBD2	CATLGLAGTSSYNEQFF	TGCGCCACCCTCGGACTAGCGGGGACGAGCTCCTACAATGAGCAGTTCTTC
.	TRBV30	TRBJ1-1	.	CAWFLRGASNTEAFF	TGTGCCTGGTTTCTTCGGGGGGCGTCGAACACTGAAGCTTTCTTT
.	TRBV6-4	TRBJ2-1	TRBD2	CASSVSSGSYNEQFF	TGTGCCAGCAGTGTGTCTAGCGGGAGTTACAATGAGCAGTTCTTC
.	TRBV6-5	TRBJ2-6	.	CASDEGYSGANVLTF	TGTGCCAGCGACGAGGGTTACTCTGGGGCCAACGTCCTGACTTTC
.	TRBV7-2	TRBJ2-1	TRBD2	CASTYLAGDNEQFF	TGTGCCAGCACCTACCTAGCGGGGGACAATGAGCAGTTCTTC
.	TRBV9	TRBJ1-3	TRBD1	CASSVTGDLSGNTIYF	TGTGCCAGCAGCGTGACAGGGGACCTCTCTGGAAACACCATATATTTT